The 25 T cell receptor beta chains given below trace back to one sample, sequenced in a study of shared clonotypes between healthy human individuals. Assay used: immunoSEQ multiplex PCR; TCRdb lists only in-frame clones, some missing. The data hold around 2.5 million clones, with roughly 93% observed a single time. Sequenced material: naive CD4+ T cells from PBMCs. As to subset: CD45RA+ positively selected. The receptors derive from a man aged 18 to 29 in good health. Some clones in this sample may be carry-over from other donors' samples.

The CDR3 nucleotides read TGTGCCAGCAGCGTGGGGACAGGGAATAAGTACGAGCAGTACTTC. Amino acid sequence: CASSVGTGNKYEQYF. The V and J genes are TRBV5-4 and TRBJ2-7; 9 bases line up with TRBD1. V was clipped by 4 bases and J by 4 bases; unmatched bases: 9. The CDR3 is 15 residues long. Per the germline V gene, CDR1 is SGHNT and CDR2 is YYREEE (reference sequence).

The chain employs TRBV4-1 and TRBJ2-2, with a tentative D call TRBD1 (5 bases). Per the germline V gene, CDR1 is MGHRA and CDR2 is YSYEKL. CDR3 length equals 16 residues. Trimming took off 3 bases at V and 0 bases at J, with 11 bases between the two ends. CDR3 amino acids: CASSHLGVTNTGELFF. CDR3 coding DNA: TGCGCCAGCAGCCACCTAGGGGTTACGAACACCGGGGAGCTGTTTTTT.

This chain connects TRBV6-4 to TRBJ2-2; no reliable D call. From germline, CDR1 is MRHNA and CDR2 SNTAGT. The V gene lost 8 bases and the J gene lost 0 bases, with 7 bases spanning the gap. The CDR3 spans 13 residues. Here the CDR3 DNA reads TGTGCCAGCTGTCTGACGAACACCGGGGAGCTGTTTTTT. Protein: CASCLTNTGELFF.

The V and J genes are TRBV5-5 and TRBJ2-7; no definite D call. Trimming left V 1 base short and J 0 bases short, with 11 bases between. Germline CDR1 and CDR2: SGHKS and YYEKEE (reference sequence). This CDR3 comprises 15 residues. The CDR3 sequence is CASSLIPGRSYEQYF. Written as DNA, the CDR3 is TGTGCCAGCAGCTTGATTCCGGGCCGCTCCTACGAGCAGTACTTC.

The chain links TRBV6-6 to TRBJ2-1, with 8 positions matching TRBD2. CDR3 length equals 15 residues. The trim removed 7 bases at V and 3 bases at J, leaving 8 bases unmatched. From germline, CDR1 is MNHNY and CDR2 SVGAGI (reference sequence). In DNA, the CDR3 is TGTGCCAGCACCGAAGCGGGAGTCGACTACAATGAGCAGTTCTTC. As protein: CASTEAGVDYNEQFF.

The chain combines TRBV18 with TRBJ1-5; TRBD1 is a possible D gene (5 bases). Trimming left V 6 bases short and J 6 bases short, with 18 bases between. The CDR3 sequence is 15 residues long. In germline, CDR1 is KGHSH, CDR2 LQKENI. The CDR3 sequence: CASSQNGGKGQPQHF. CDR3 in DNA: TGTGCCAGCTCTCAAAACGGGGGGAAAGGTCAGCCCCAGCATTTT.

The chain joins TRBV30 to TRBJ1-1; D gene unclear. Trimming took off 6 bases at V and 4 bases at J, with 12 bases between the two ends. Germline V CDR1 and CDR2: GTSNPN, SVGIG (reference sequence). The CDR3 is 12 amino acids. CDR3 protein: CACAPRRTEAFF. The CDR3 DNA follows: TGTGCCTGTGCTCCGAGGCGCACTGAAGCTTTCTTT. Variable domain in full (rest from reference TRBV30 and TRBJ1-1): SQTIHQWPATLVQPVGSPLSLECTVEGTSNPNLYWYRQAAGRGLQLLFYSVGIGQISSEVPQNLSASRPQDRQFILSSKKLLLSDSGFYLCACAPRRTEAFFGQGTRLTVV.

V usage is TRBV7-2 and J usage is TRBJ2-1, with D perhaps matching TRBD2 (7 bases). This CDR3 contains 15 residues. Deletions cut 7 bases from V and 10 bases from J, with 23 bases between. Germline values: CDR1 SGHTA, CDR2 FQGNSA. The CDR3 DNA follows: TGTGCCAGCACTTGGGGGGGGCCGTCGACGGGCGAGCAGTTCTTC. It yields the protein CASTWGGPSTGEQFF.

The chain joins TRBV28 to TRBJ1-1; possible D gene TRBD1, 5 bases. From germline, CDR1 is MDHEN and CDR2 SYDVKM. Between the trimmed V and J ends, which lost 6 bases and 4 bases, there was a span of 15 bases. CDR3 length equals 14 residues. The DNA of the CDR3 is TGTGCCAGCAGCCCGCCTCAGGGTCTCACTGAAGCTTTCTTT. Translating gives CASSPPQGLTEAFF. Supplemented by reference TRBV28 and TRBJ1-1, the full variable domain reads DVKVTQSSRYLVKRTGEKVFLECVQDMDHENMFWYRQDPGLGLRLIYFSYDVKMKEKGDIPEGYSVSREKKERFSLILESASTNQTSMYLCASSPPQGLTEAFFGQGTRLTVV.

This rearrangement joins TRBV5-1 to TRBJ1-1; 7 positions agree with TRBD1. Germline CDR1 reads SGHRS; CDR2 reads YFSETQ. The length of the CDR3 is 16 residues. Losses at the gene ends were 4 bases for V and 0 bases for J; bases not matched to a gene: 9. The CDR3 spells CASSTGTDPLNTEAFF. The CDR3 region has the DNA TGCGCCAGCAGCACCGGGACAGACCCATTGAACACTGAAGCTTTCTTT.

The CDR3 loop reads CASSSRRDRGAGGPENTGELFF. The DNA for the CDR3 is TGTGCCAGCAGCTCACGCCGGGACCGGGGGGCGGGAGGCCCAGAAAACACCGGGGAGCTGTTTTTT. The chain links TRBV7-3 to TRBJ2-2; 8 bases map to TRBD2. The CDR3 has 22 amino acids. The V segment lost 4 bases and the J segment 2 bases; nucleotides outside the gene matches: 24. Germline lookup yields CDR1 SGHTA and CDR2 FQGTGA.

This clone was recorded once. The rearrangement links TRBV11-2 to TRBJ2-5; D remains ambiguous. This CDR3 has 12 residues. Germline V gene data show CDR1 as SGHAT and CDR2 as FQNNGV. V was clipped by 5 bases and J by 0 bases, with 4 bases between them. This CDR3 reads CASSPNQETQYF. The DNA for the CDR3 is TGTGCCAGCAGCCCAAACCAAGAGACCCAGTACTTC.

The rearrangement joins TRBV6-6 to TRBJ1-1, with D possibly matching TRBD1 (5 bases). The germline CDR1 and CDR2 sequences are MNHNY and SVGAGI (reference sequence). The V end was cut by 7 bases, the J end by 2 bases, with 14 bases between. This CDR3 has 14 residues. CDR3 protein: CASIRPGLNTEAFF. DNA for the CDR3: TGTGCCAGCATACGGCCGGGACTAAACACTGAAGCTTTCTTT.

The V call is TRBV6-1, the J call TRBJ1-1; TRBD1 matches 7 bases. Germline lookup yields CDR1 MNHNS and CDR2 SASEGT. CDR3 length equals 12 residues. Trimming cost V 4 bases and J 7 bases; bases outside gene matches: 3. Here the CDR3 DNA reads TGTGCCAGCAGTGGGGACAGAGTTGAAGCTTTCTTT. This codes for CASSGDRVEAFF.

The chain recombines TRBV28 with TRBJ2-5; D tentatively reads TRBD1 or TRBD2 (5 bases each). The tail of the sequence fits TRBJ2-7 better, so the J call may be wrong. Germline lookup yields CDR1 MDHEN and CDR2 SYDVKM. CDR3 length equals 14 residues. As DNA, the CDR3 is TGTGCCAGCACGAGGGACGGCCGCTCCTACGAGCAGTACTTC. Its translation: CASTRDGRSYEQYF.

The V and J genes are TRBV28 and TRBJ1-2; D perhaps matches TRBD1 (6 bases). V lost 5 bases to trimming and J lost 8 bases, with 18 bases between them. Germline V lookup: CDR1 MDHEN, CDR2 SYDVKM. The CDR3 loop spans 14 amino acids. The DNA of the CDR3 is TGTGCCAGCAGTAGCGGACAGAGGGATAGGGGCTACACCTTC. Protein: CASSSGQRDRGYTF.

The V gene is TRBV10-3, the J gene TRBJ2-7; 10 positions match TRBD2. Losses at the gene ends were 4 bases for V and 1 base for J; bases not matched to a gene: 7. This CDR3 comprises 16 residues. Germline V gives CDR1 ENHRY, CDR2 SYGVKD. CDR3 loop: CAISGTSGLGSYEQYF. As DNA, the CDR3 is TGTGCCATCAGTGGGACTAGCGGCCTTGGGTCCTACGAGCAGTACTTC.

The chain employs TRBV5-1 and TRBJ1-6, with 7 bases matching TRBD1. Germline V gene data show CDR1 as SGHRS and CDR2 as YFSETQ. The CDR3 spans 15 residues. Trimming removed 0 bases from V and 7 bases from J; junction bases left unmatched: 4. CDR3 protein: CASSLGGTENSPLHF. The CDR3 DNA reads TGCGCCAGCAGCTTGGGCGGGACAGAGAATTCACCCCTCCACTTT.

Here the CDR3 reads CASSLGQGKADTQYF. CDR3 bases: TGTGCCAGCAGTCTAGGACAGGGGAAGGCAGATACGCAGTATTTT. V usage is TRBV28 and J usage is TRBJ2-3; 9 nucleotides match TRBD1. The CDR3 totals 15 residues. V was pared by 5 bases and J by 4 bases, with 7 bases of the junction left unmatched. CDR1 is MDHEN and CDR2 is SYDVKM in the germline V gene.

The chain employs TRBV10-2 and TRBJ2-3; D gene ambiguous. The length of the CDR3 is 14 residues. Between the trimmed V and J ends, which lost 4 bases and 6 bases, there was a span of 14 bases. Germline lookup yields CDR1 WSHSY and CDR2 SAAADI. The CDR3 sequence is CASSVPGSTDTQYF. CDR3 sequence (DNA): TGCGCCAGCAGTGTCCCCGGGTCCACGGATACGCAGTATTTT.

CDR3 residues: CASRDRTENEKLFF. CDR3 DNA sequence: TGTGCCAGCAGGGACAGGACGGAGAATGAAAAACTGTTTTTT. The chain couples TRBV6-5 to TRBJ1-4; TRBD1 matches at 7 bases. CDR3 length: 14 residues. Germline trimming cut 6 bases from V and 5 bases from J; bases unmatched to any gene: 6. Per the germline V gene, CDR1 is MNHEY and CDR2 is SVGAGI.

This chain links TRBV4-1 with TRBJ1-2, with a tentative D call TRBD1 (5 bases). The ends were cut back, 1 base at V and 2 bases at J, with 26 bases in the middle. Germline CDR1 reads MGHRA; CDR2 reads YSYEKL. The CDR3 is 20 residues long. CDR3 sequence (DNA): TGCGCCAGCAGCCAAGGGTCCTTAGGAGCTGCAGGGATCGCGAACTATGGCTACACCTTC. Protein: CASSQGSLGAAGIANYGYTF.

This clone was detected only once. The chain combines TRBV28 with TRBJ1-2; the D gene is possibly TRBD1 (6 bases). This CDR3 is built from 15 residues. V shed 4 bases and J shed 0 bases, with 12 bases lying between them. Looked up from germline, CDR1 is MDHEN and CDR2 is SYDVKM. This CDR3 reads CASSSTGDPNYGYTF. The CDR3 DNA is TGTGCCAGCAGTTCGACAGGAGATCCTAACTATGGCTACACCTTC.

The J gene is TRBJ1-2, the V gene TRBV9; D is uncertain. The CDR3 totals 14 residues. The germline CDR1 and CDR2 sequences are SGDLS and YYNGEE. V was trimmed by 2 bases and J by 4 bases, leaving 12 bases between them. This CDR3 is CASSVSGTLYGYTF. For the CDR3, the DNA is TGTGCCAGCAGCGTCTCCGGAACCCTCTATGGCTACACCTTC.

CDR3 nucleotide sequence: TGTGCCAGCAGTGAACTCGGGTCCTACGAGCAGTACTTC. This gives the protein CASSELGSYEQYF. V is TRBV6-1 and J is TRBJ2-7; no clear D gene. In germline, CDR1 is MNHNS, CDR2 SASEGT. The CDR3 consists of 13 residues. The V end was cut by 2 bases, the J end by 1 base, with 6 bases between.